Here is one T cell receptor beta chain with its context. Germline is not matched at one junction end, which may reflect a read error. These data originate in a study of blood T cell repertoires in COVID-19. Symptom resolution, clearance, or two negative PCRs marked the recovered donors of Cohort 3. The authors' processing: From reference gene primer amplification, estimates of nucleated cell counts were derived. TCRdb's table, derived via immunoSEQ multiplex PCR, lists solely in-frame clones and lacks some. For V, J and clone size, that table is used; D and trimming come from the DNA. The sample has a few hundred thousand clones, 70% to 90% seen once. This CDR3 contains 16 residues. Germline loops: CDR1 SSHAT, CDR2 FNYEAQ (reference sequence).

Sequencing was performed on PBMCs or T cells enriched from blood (not recorded which). The source is a man younger than 40 who had recovered from COVID-19. This chain links TRBV7-7 with TRBJ2-3, with TRBD2 matching over 12 bases. CDR3 bases: TGTGCTAGCAGCCCACTAGCGGGGGGAGACACAGATACGCAGTATTTT. This sequence encodes CASSPLAGGDTDTQYF.